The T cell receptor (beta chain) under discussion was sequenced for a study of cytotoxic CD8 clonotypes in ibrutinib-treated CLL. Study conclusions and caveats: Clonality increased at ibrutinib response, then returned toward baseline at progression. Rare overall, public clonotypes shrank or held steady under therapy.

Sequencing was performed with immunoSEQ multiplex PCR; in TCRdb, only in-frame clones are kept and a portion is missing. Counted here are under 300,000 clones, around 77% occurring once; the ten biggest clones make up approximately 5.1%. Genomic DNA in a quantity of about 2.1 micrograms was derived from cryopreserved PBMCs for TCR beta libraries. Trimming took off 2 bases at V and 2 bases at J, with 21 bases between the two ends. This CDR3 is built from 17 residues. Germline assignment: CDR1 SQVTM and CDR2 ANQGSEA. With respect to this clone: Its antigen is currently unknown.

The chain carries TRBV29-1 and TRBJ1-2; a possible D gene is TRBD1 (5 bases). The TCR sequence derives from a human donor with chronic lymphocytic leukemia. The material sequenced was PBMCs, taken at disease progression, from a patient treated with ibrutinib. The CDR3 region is CSVEWESLGRGNYGYTF. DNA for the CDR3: TGCAGCGTTGAATGGGAGAGTTTAGGCCGGGGGAACTATGGCTACACCTTC.